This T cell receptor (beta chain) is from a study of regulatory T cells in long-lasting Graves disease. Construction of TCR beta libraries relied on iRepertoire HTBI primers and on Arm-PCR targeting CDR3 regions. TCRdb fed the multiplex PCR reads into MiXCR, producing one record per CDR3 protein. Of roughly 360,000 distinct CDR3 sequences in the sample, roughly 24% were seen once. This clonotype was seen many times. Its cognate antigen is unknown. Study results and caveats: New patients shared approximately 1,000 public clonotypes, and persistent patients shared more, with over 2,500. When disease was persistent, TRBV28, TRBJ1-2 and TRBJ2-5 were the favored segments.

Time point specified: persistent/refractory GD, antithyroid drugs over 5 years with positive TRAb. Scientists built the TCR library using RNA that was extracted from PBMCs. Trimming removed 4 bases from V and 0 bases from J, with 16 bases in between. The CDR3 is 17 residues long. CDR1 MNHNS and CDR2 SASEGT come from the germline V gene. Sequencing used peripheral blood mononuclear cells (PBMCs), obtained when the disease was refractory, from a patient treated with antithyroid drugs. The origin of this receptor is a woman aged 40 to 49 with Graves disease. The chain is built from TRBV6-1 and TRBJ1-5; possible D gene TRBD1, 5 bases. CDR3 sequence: CASSGMAGLYSNQPQHF. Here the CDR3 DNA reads TGTGCCAGCAGTGGAATGGCAGGGCTTTATAGCAATCAGCCCCAGCATTTT.